These 5 T cell receptor beta chains were all obtained from the same sample, sequenced in a study of blood T cell repertoires in COVID-19. Produced via immunoSEQ multiplex PCR; TCRdb's table is partial and in-frame only. The data show over 350,000 clones, around nine tenths seen once. Sequenced: PBMCs or T cells enriched from blood (not recorded which). The receptor source for this set is a woman between 45 and 65 years old who had recovered from COVID-19.

The gene calls are TRBV28 and TRBJ1-5; D gene ambiguous. CDR1 and CDR2 from the germline V gene are MDHEN and SYDVKM. The CDR3 consists of 16 residues. V shed 2 bases and J shed 0 bases, with 11 bases lying between them. CDR3 sequence reads: CASSLAVVSSNQPQHF. CDR3 sequence (DNA): TGTGCCAGCAGTTTAGCAGTTGTTTCTAGCAATCAGCCCCAGCATTTT.

This clone came up once. The chain combines TRBV7-9 with TRBJ2-7, with 8 bases matching TRBD1. Germline trimming cut 1 base from V and 4 bases from J; bases unmatched to any gene: 6. The CDR3 has 15 residues. Germline lookup yields CDR1 SEHNR and CDR2 FQNEAQ (reference sequence). As DNA, the CDR3 is TGTGCCAGCAGCTTAGGGACAGGGCCGCAGTACGAGCAGTACTTC. Translated: CASSLGTGPQYEQYF.

The rearrangement uses TRBV7-2 and TRBJ2-3; 12 nucleotides agree with TRBD2. CDR1 and CDR2 from the germline V gene are SGHTA and FQGNSA. The J segment lost 0 bases and the V segment lost 5 bases, leaving 12 bases of the junction unmatched. The CDR3 consists of 19 residues. The CDR3 reads CASSRDASGGALSTDTQYF. CDR3 nucleotide sequence: TGTGCCAGCAGCCGCGACGCTAGCGGGGGGGCCCTGAGCACAGATACGCAGTATTTT. Together with reference TRBV7-2 and TRBJ2-3, the CDR3 gives the full variable domain: GAGVSQSPSNKVTEKGKDVELRCDPISGHTALYWYRQSLGQGLEFLIYFQGNSAPDKSGLPSDRFSAERTGGSVSTLTIQRTQQEDSAVYLCASSRDASGGALSTDTQYFGPGTRLTVL.

The chain is built from TRBV28 and TRBJ1-3; no definite D call. The CDR3 is made up of 14 amino acids. Germline loops: CDR1 MDHEN, CDR2 SYDVKM. Trimming removed 2 bases at V and 4 bases at J, with 9 bases between. In nucleotides, the CDR3 is TGTGCCAGCAGTTTAGAGTCTTCGGGAAACACCATATATTTT. This gives the protein CASSLESSGNTIYF.

The chain links TRBV30 to TRBJ1-1; tentative D call: TRBD1 (5 bases). Germline loops: CDR1 GTSNPN, CDR2 SVGIG (reference sequence). The CDR3 is 15 amino acids. The V end lost 2 bases, the J end lost 5 bases, and 18 bases lay between the germline ends. The CDR3 sequence is CAWSRSGLRGTEAFF. The CDR3 DNA follows: TGTGCCTGGAGTAGATCGGGACTTCGGGGAACTGAAGCTTTCTTT.